These 10 T cell receptor beta chains were sequenced from one sample in a study of regulatory T cells in long-lasting Graves disease. Arm-PCR of CDR3 regions and iRepertoire HTBI primers were the basis on which TCR beta libraries were built. In TCRdb, the multiplex PCR reads were re-called with MiXCR into one record per CDR3 protein. The repertoire holds 400,000 to 550,000 distinct CDR3 sequences, about 15% seen once, with around 17% in the top ten. Time point given: newly diagnosed GD, antithyroid drugs for less than 3 months. From PBMCs, RNA was extracted and then used to make the TCR library. These data were also reused for a study on T cells in Graves' hyperthyroidism and ophthalmopathy.

This material consisted of peripheral blood mononuclear cells (PBMCs), taken at new diagnosis, from a patient treated with antithyroid drugs. The receptors were gathered from a woman in her 30s with Graves disease.

This clonotype was observed many times. This chain joins TRBV3-1 and TRBJ2-3; D might be TRBD2 (5 bases). The CDR3 contains 15 residues. Germline loops: CDR1 LGHDT, CDR2 YNNKEL (reference sequence). Trimming left V 4 bases short and J 3 bases short, with 14 bases between. The CDR3 DNA is TGTGCCAGCAGCCCCTTGGGAGAGCAAACAGATACGCAGTATTTT. This sequence encodes CASSPLGEQTDTQYF.

Concerning this clonotype: A much larger clone lies one base from this, so it may be a read error. The chain joins TRBV15 to TRBJ2-7; 10 nucleotides line up with TRBD2. Per the germline V gene, CDR1 is LNHNV and CDR2 is YYDKDF (reference sequence). This CDR3 has 14 residues. V gave up 5 bases and J gave up 5 bases; unmatched junction bases: 6. The CDR3, as DNA: TGTGCCACCAGCGTCGGGACTAGCGTCCACGAGCAGTACTTC. The encoded protein is CATSVGTSVHEQYF.

CDR3 DNA: TGTGCCTGTTCTAGGGGGGAAACCTACAATGAGCAGTTCTTC. This codes for CACSRGETYNEQFF. The chain has TRBV30 and TRBJ2-1; either TRBD1 or TRBD2 may fit D (6 bases each). The CDR3 length is 14 residues. The V end was cut by 6 bases, the J end by 2 bases, with 14 bases between. CDR1 and CDR2 from the germline V gene are GTSNPN and SVGIG (reference sequence). The full variable domain, with the rest looked up from reference TRBV30 and TRBJ2-1, is SQTIHQWPATLVQPVGSPLSLECTVEGTSNPNLYWYRQAAGRGLQLLFYSVGIGQISSEVPQNLSASRPQDRQFILSSKKLLLSDSGFYLCACSRGETYNEQFFGPGTRLTVL.

There are many counts of this clonotype. V is TRBV10-3 and J is TRBJ2-7; 12 nucleotides agree with TRBD2. J lost 6 bases, V lost 2 bases, and 8 bases had no gene match. In germline, CDR1 is ENHRY, CDR2 SYGVKD. The CDR3 runs 16 residues. CDR3 sequence reads: CAISEEPGLAGSEQYF. The CDR3 DNA sequence: TGTGCCATCAGTGAGGAACCGGGACTAGCGGGCTCCGAGCAGTACTTC.

This clonotype was observed a handful of times. The chain is built from TRBV7-6 and TRBJ2-2, with TRBD2 identical over 9 bases. Losses at the gene ends were 2 bases for V and 6 bases for J; bases not matched to a gene: 4. This CDR3 has 15 amino acids. The V gene's germline CDR1 is SGHVS and CDR2 FNYEAQ. This chain's CDR3 is CASSLRSGGPGELFF. The CDR3 nucleotides are TGTGCCAGCAGCTTACGTAGCGGGGGACCCGGGGAGCTGTTTTTT.

This clonotype was counted a few times. The chain carries TRBV4-1 and TRBJ2-7, with TRBD1 as a possible D gene (6 bases). Trimming pared 1 base from V and 4 bases from J, leaving 20 bases between. Germline-derived CDR1 and CDR2 are MGHRA and YSYEKL. The CDR3 is 17 amino acids. The CDR3, as DNA: TGCGCCAGCAGCCAAGCGCAAAGGGGGATTCAGCCTTACGAGCAGTACTTC. Translated: CASSQAQRGIQPYEQYF.

About this clonotype itself: A far larger clone is a single base away, which makes a read error likely. The J gene is TRBJ2-5, the V gene TRBV7-2, with D perhaps TRBD2 (5 bases). Germline V lookup: CDR1 SGHTA, CDR2 FQGNSA. Trimming took 5 bases from V and 11 from J, leaving 27 bases between them. The length of the CDR3 is 16 residues. The CDR3 DNA is TGTGCCAGCAGCCCCCTGCGAGCGGCAGCCTACAATGAGCAGTACTTC. Translating it yields CASSPLRAAAYNEQYF.

In this sample, this clonotype turned up a few times. The chain employs TRBV12-3 or TRBV12-4 and TRBJ2-2; TRBD2 is a possible D gene (5 bases). The CDR3 spans 17 residues. V gave up 4 bases and J gave up 2 bases, with 17 bases separating them. The CDR3 loop reads CASSSFPGRENTGELFF. DNA of the CDR3: TGTGCCAGCAGTTCCTTCCCTGGACGGGAAAACACCGGGGAGCTGTTTTTT.

This clonotype was seen ten or more times. The chain is built from TRBV24-1 and TRBJ1-1, with D maybe TRBD1 (5 bases). The V gene's germline CDR1 is KGHDR and CDR2 SFDVKD. This CDR3 has 15 residues. V lost 6 bases and J 4 bases, leaving 17 bases between the germline ends. Written as DNA, the CDR3 is TGTGCCACCAGTACGTCTGGGGCTGGAGGCACTGAAGCTTTCTTT. Protein sequence: CATSTSGAGGTEAFF.

This clonotype has just a few counts. Its ends do not fully match the called genes, so a read error is possible. V is TRBV29-1 and J is TRBJ1-1, with 7 positions matching TRBD1. Germline CDR1 is SQVTM and CDR2 is ANQGSEA. There are 12 residues in the CDR3. The CDR3 coding sequence is TGCAGCGTGGGACAGAGTAACACTGAAGCTCTCTTT. This gives the protein CSVGQSNTEALF.